The T cell receptor beta chain under discussion was sequenced for a study of blood T cell repertoires in COVID-19. Between the trimmed V and J ends, which lost 2 bases and 2 bases, there was a span of 10 bases. CDR1 is MNHEY and CDR2 is SVGAGI in the germline V gene. The CDR3 is made up of 14 amino acids. The repertoire was sequenced with immunoSEQ multiplex PCR; TCRdb's copy has only in-frame clones and lacks some. The table records approximately 160,000 clones, about 81% of them present only once. The source of this sequence is a human donor in a cohort sampled during active COVID-19. The J gene is TRBJ2-7, the V gene TRBV6-5; a weak D match, TRBD2 (6 bases). The sequenced sample was peripheral blood. This CDR3 reads CASSYNSGAYEQYF. In nucleotides, the CDR3 is TGTGCCAGCAGTTACAATTCGGGAGCCTACGAGCAGTACTTC.